The rows below give T cell receptor beta chains drawn from one sample of a study of blood T cell repertoires in COVID-19. This table comes from immunoSEQ multiplex PCR, and its TCRdb copy is limited to in-frame clones, with some not included. Of 250,000 to 300,000 clones listed, 85% to 90% were seen once; the top ten hold roughly 16%. The sequenced sample consisted of PBMCs or T cells enriched from blood (not recorded which). Source of these receptors: a man in his late teens or twenties who had recovered from COVID-19. Both conserved end residues are part of each CDR3. D genes are given only for firm matches. Expanded clones are given a class, and other clones once, few, many or no size at all.

j_gene: TRBJ2-7; abundance: .; d_gene: TRBD1; v_gene: TRBV7-2; CDR3aa: CASSLKVRQGVSYEQYF; CDR3nt: TGTGCCAGCAGCCTAAAAGTCCGGCAGGGGGTCTCCTACGAGCAGTACTTC
j_gene: TRBJ2-2; abundance: .; d_gene: TRBD2; v_gene: TRBV6-2/TRBV6-3; CDR3aa: CASSRLPGLAGRDTGELFF; CDR3nt: TGTGCCAGCAGCCGCCTCCCTGGACTAGCGGGTCGGGACACCGGGGAGCTGTTTTTT
j_gene: TRBJ2-7; abundance: .; d_gene: TRBD2; v_gene: TRBV5-1; CDR3aa: CASSAGTSGIYEQYF; CDR3nt: TGCGCCAGCAGCGCCGGGACTAGCGGGATCTACGAGCAGTACTTC
j_gene: TRBJ1-4; abundance: .; d_gene: TRBD1; v_gene: TRBV19; CDR3aa: CASRGQGAVNEKLFF; CDR3nt: TGTGCCAGTAGAGGACAGGGGGCGGTTAATGAAAAACTGTTTTTT
j_gene: TRBJ1-2; abundance: .; d_gene: TRBD1; v_gene: TRBV19; CDR3aa: CASSILQGASYGYTF; CDR3nt: TGTGCCAGTAGTATCCTACAGGGGGCCAGCTATGGCTACACCTTC
j_gene: TRBJ2-5; abundance: .; d_gene: .; v_gene: TRBV7-9; CDR3aa: CASSLAADQETQYF; CDR3nt: TGTGCCAGCAGCTTAGCGGCAGACCAAGAGACCCAGTACTTC
j_gene: TRBJ2-5; abundance: .; d_gene: TRBD1; v_gene: TRBV5-4; CDR3aa: CASSLGTQGAKETQYF; CDR3nt: TGTGCCAGCAGCTTGGGGACCCAGGGGGCCAAAGAGACCCAGTACTTC
j_gene: TRBJ1-2; abundance: once; d_gene: TRBD1; v_gene: TRBV5-8; CDR3aa: CASSIRYPVDRETYGYTF; CDR3nt: TGTGCCAGCAGCATTCGATACCCCGTGGACAGGGAAACTTATGGCTACACCTTC
j_gene: TRBJ1-1; abundance: .; d_gene: .; v_gene: TRBV5-4; CDR3aa: CASSLNQRGTEAFF; CDR3nt: TGTGCCAGCAGCTTGAACCAAAGGGGAACTGAAGCTTTCTTT
j_gene: TRBJ1-4; abundance: .; d_gene: .; v_gene: TRBV3-1/TRBV3-2; CDR3aa: CASSPRGGGRLFF; CDR3nt: TGTGCCAGCAGCCCCCGTGGCGGGGGGAGATTGTTTTTT
j_gene: TRBJ1-5; abundance: few; d_gene: TRBD1; v_gene: TRBV2; CDR3aa: CASSGQGLENQPQHF; CDR3nt: TGTGCCAGCAGTGGACAGGGTTTGGAAAATCAGCCCCAGCATTTT
j_gene: TRBJ2-7; abundance: .; d_gene: TRBD2; v_gene: TRBV11-2; CDR3aa: CASSLRGGLAGDEQYF; CDR3nt: TGTGCCAGCAGCTTAAGGGGCGGACTAGCGGGAGACGAGCAGTACTTC
j_gene: TRBJ1-2; abundance: .; d_gene: .; v_gene: TRBV11-3; CDR3aa: CASSLVPRGPF; CDR3nt: TGTGCCAGCAGCTTAGTCCCCAGGGGACCCTTC
j_gene: TRBJ1-5; abundance: .; d_gene: .; v_gene: TRBV5-8; CDR3aa: CASSFQGWVSNQPQHF; CDR3nt: TGTGCCAGCAGCTTCCAGGGTTGGGTGAGCAATCAGCCCCAGCATTTT
j_gene: TRBJ2-1; abundance: .; d_gene: .; v_gene: TRBV19; CDR3aa: CASSLGRNEQFF; CDR3nt: TGTGCCAGTAGTTTGGGGAGGAATGAGCAGTTCTTC